This TCR beta chain was observed in a study of blood T cell repertoires in COVID-19. Study-level background: PBMCs, B-cell-depleted T cells, or T cells provided the cDNA or gDNA that made up the material.

Trimming removed 1 base from V and 7 bases from J, with 8 bases in between. CDR1 and CDR2 (germline): LGHDT, YNNKEL (reference sequence). The CDR3 has 14 residues. As originally analysed: Amplified reference gene primers provided the basis for estimating nucleated cell counts. Method: immunoSEQ multiplex PCR; TCRdb's copy keeps in-frame clones and lacks some. V and J calls and clone size are copied from that table; D and trimming were computed from the DNA. The sample lists 150,000 to 250,000 clones; 75% to 85% were seen once. This clonotype originated in a woman aged 40 to 50 with COVID-19, enrolled during active disease. The sequenced sample consisted of peripheral blood. The chain links TRBV3-1 (or the pseudogene TRBV3-2) to TRBJ1-6; possible D gene TRBD1, 5 bases. The CDR3: CASSQVAGNSPLHF. CDR3 sequence (DNA): TGTGCCAGCAGCCAAGTGGCAGGGAATTCACCCCTCCACTTT.